A single T cell receptor beta chain is shown here with its context. TCRdb's table, derived via immunoSEQ multiplex PCR, lists solely in-frame clones and lacks some. The data contain about 80,000 clones, about 83% of them seen just once; the ten biggest clones take up about 0.8%. This sample stems from a study of OX40 agonist ivuxolimab in advanced cancers. Trimming cost V 4 bases and J 1 base, with 13 bases left between them. The CDR3 is 15 residues long. Germline V gives CDR1 MNHEY, CDR2 SMNVEV (reference sequence). The input for sequencing was CD4+ or CD8+ T cells sorted from blood, taken in a trial of the OX40 agonist ivuxolimab. This TCR came from an adult with an advanced solid tumor such as melanoma, head and neck, liver or kidney cancer. The V gene is TRBV27, the J gene TRBJ1-2, with D unclear. The CDR3 loop is CASSSPSGSNYGYTF. The CDR3 nucleotides are TGTGCCAGCAGTTCCCCCTCGGGGAGTAACTATGGCTACACCTTC.